These 8 T cell receptor beta chains originate from one sample sequenced in a study of blood T cell repertoires in COVID-19. Method: immunoSEQ multiplex PCR; TCRdb's copy keeps in-frame clones and lacks some. Here the sample spans some 200,000 clones, 70% to 85% being singletons. The sample comprised peripheral blood. These receptors were collected from a human donor with acute or convalescent COVID-19. The donor label of this sample is uncertain.

The CDR3 DNA reads as TGCGCCAGCAGCCCACAGGGCTCTGGGGCCAACGTCCTGACTTTC. This encodes CASSPQGSGANVLTF. The V and J genes are TRBV5-1 and TRBJ2-6; TRBD1 might be the D (6 bases). Germline CDR1 reads SGHRS; CDR2 reads YFSETQ. The germline V and J ends were trimmed by 4 bases and 0 bases, with 8 bases remaining between them. CDR3 length: 15 residues. Looking up the rest from reference TRBV5-1 and TRBJ2-6 gives the full variable domain: KAGVTQTPRYLIKTRGQQVTLSCSPISGHRSVSWYQQTPGQGLQFLFEYFSETQRNKGNFPGRFSGRQFSNSRSEMNVSTLELGDSALYLCASSPQGSGANVLTFGAGSRLTVL.

This clone was seen a few times. This chain joins TRBV27 and TRBJ1-2, with 9 bases fitting TRBD1. Germline CDR1 is MNHEY and CDR2 is SMNVEV (reference sequence). The junction had 4 bases not matched to a gene; V was cut back by 6 bases and J by 2 bases. The CDR3 length is 14 residues. DNA of the CDR3: TGTGCCAGCAGGGGACAGGGTACCAACTATGGCTACACCTTC. Translation: CASRGQGTNYGYTF.

This clone showed up just a few times. CDR3 region: CASSLGQGWGAYGYTF. The CDR3 DNA reads TGCGCCAGCAGCTTGGGACAGGGCTGGGGCGCGTATGGCTACACCTTC. The rearrangement links TRBV5-1 to TRBJ1-2, with 7 bases lining up with TRBD1. Germline values: CDR1 SGHRS, CDR2 YFSETQ. V shed 0 bases and J 5 bases; nucleotides not matched to a gene: 10. This CDR3 is built from 16 residues.

This clone was picked up a small number of times. This chain uses TRBV5-1 with TRBJ2-7, with 10 bases aligning to TRBD1. The V gene's germline CDR1 is SGHRS and CDR2 YFSETQ. V trimming: 4 bases; J trimming: 5 bases; junction bases outside the gene matches: 9. The CDR3 has 15 residues. CDR3 coding DNA: TGCGCCAGCAGCAGACGCACCGGGACAGGGGACGAGCAGTACTTC. Amino acids: CASSRRTGTGDEQYF.

The V gene is TRBV7-2, the J gene TRBJ2-1, with 11 bases aligning to TRBD2. The CDR3 is made up of 17 amino acids. Germline V CDR1 and CDR2: SGHTA, FQGNSA. Trimming at V came to 0 bases and at J to 2 bases, leaving 3 bases not matched to a gene. Here the CDR3 reads CASSLASLAGAYNEQFF. Here the CDR3 DNA reads TGTGCCAGCAGCTTAGCGTCACTAGCGGGAGCCTACAATGAGCAGTTCTTC.

The chain has TRBV10-3 and TRBJ2-3, with 9 bases that match TRBD1. J gave up 3 bases and V 11 bases, and 6 bases lay outside the gene matches. The CDR3 covers 13 residues. Germline CDR1 reads ENHRY; CDR2 reads SYGVKD. CDR3 sequence reads: CAVGGTGTDTQYF. CDR3 sequence (DNA): TGTGCCGTGGGAGGGACAGGGACAGATACGCAGTATTTT.

This clone was detected a few times. The chain couples TRBV30 to TRBJ2-2, with no clear D. CDR3 size: 11 residues. Looked up from germline, CDR1 is GTSNPN and CDR2 is SVGIG (reference sequence). The ends were cut back, 4 bases at V and 6 bases at J, with 6 bases in the middle. CDR3 sequence (DNA): TGTGCCTGGACATTTTCCGGGGAGCTGTTTTTT. As protein: CAWTFSGELFF.

The chain employs TRBV7-9 and TRBJ2-1; TRBD1 matches at 7 bases. Trimming took 5 bases from V and 3 from J; bases not matched to a gene: 10. CDR1 SEHNR and CDR2 FQNEAQ come from the germline V gene (reference sequence). This CDR3 is built from 16 residues. This CDR3 is CASSPRSGQHYNEQFF. The CDR3 nucleotides read TGTGCCAGCAGCCCTCGATCGGGACAGCACTACAATGAGCAGTTCTTC. Together with reference TRBV7-9 and TRBJ2-1, the CDR3 gives the full variable domain: DTGVSQNPRHKITKRGQNVTFRCDPISEHNRLYWYRQTLGQGPEFLTYFQNEAQLEKSRLLSDRFSAERPKGSFSTLEIQRTEQGDSAMYLCASSPRSGQHYNEQFFGPGTRLTVL.